This record looks at one T cell receptor beta chain sequence and its context. Its antigen is still unknown. This record comes from a study of cytomegalovirus exposure and HLA in healthy donors. Study at large: The approximately 120 validation repertoires and the roughly 700 first-cohort repertoires shared a platform, a later analysis reported.

Study findings and constraints: Researchers reported that a few CMV-associated chains were confirmed in vitro as CMV antigen-specific. Researchers counted approximately 160 TCR beta chains as cytomegalovirus-associated. Rarity marked most TCR sequences, yet some public TCRs occurred in many donors.

Libraries were prepared by immunoSEQ multiplex PCR; TCRdb keeps only in-frame clonotypes and omits some of them. The data contain 71,000 or so clones, about 94% of them seen just once; the ten biggest clones take up roughly 1.4%. This TCR derives from a man between 18 and 35 years old in good health and CMV-seropositive. The sequencing input was PBMCs.

The CDR3 DNA sequence: TGTGCCAGCAGCAGAATGGGGCCAGATACGCAGTATTTT. Encoded protein: CASSRMGPDTQYF. The chain carries TRBV7-2 and TRBJ2-3; the D gene is possibly TRBD1 (5 bases). Germline-derived CDR1 and CDR2 are SGHTA and FQGNSA. The CDR3 loop spans 13 amino acids. V dropped 5 bases and J dropped 4 bases, with 10 bases sitting between them. Looking up the rest from reference TRBV7-2 and TRBJ2-3 gives the full variable domain: GAGVSQSPSNKVTEKGKDVELRCDPISGHTALYWYRQSLGQGLEFLIYFQGNSAPDKSGLPSDRFSAERTGGSVSTLTIQRTQQEDSAVYLCASSRMGPDTQYFGPGTRLTVL.